The rows below give T cell receptor beta chains drawn from one sample of a study of cytomegalovirus exposure and HLA in healthy donors. Clones were sequenced by immunoSEQ multiplex PCR, and TCRdb holds only the in-frame ones, with some missing. The sample includes some 150,000 clones, 80% to 90% seen only once; the top ten take about 2.1%. Sequencing was carried out using PBMCs. All receptors come from a woman in her late teens or twenties in good health and CMV-seronegative. CDR3s include the opening cysteine and the closing phenylalanine or tryptophan. Fields, in order: CDR3 protein, CDR3 DNA, D gene, J gene, clone size, V gene. D genes are given only for firm matches. Expanded clones get a size class; other rows say once, few or many, or leave the size out.

CASSGPDRNYGYTF | TGTGCCAGTAGTGGACCAGACAGGAACTATGGCTACACCTTC | NA | TRBJ1-2 | NA | TRBV19
CASHKRTGHYEQYF | TGTGCCAGCCACAAGAGGACAGGGCACTACGAGCAGTACTTC | TRBD1 | TRBJ2-7 | NA | TRBV2
CASSYTASGANVLTF | TGCGCCAGCAGCTATACAGCTTCTGGGGCCAACGTCCTGACTTTC | NA | TRBJ2-6 | NA | TRBV5-1
CAWGSSYEQYF | TGTGCCTGGGGGAGCTCCTACGAGCAGTACTTC | NA | TRBJ2-7 | NA | TRBV30
CASSEAGQGFDEQFF | TGTGCCAGCAGTGAAGCGGGACAGGGGTTTGATGAGCAGTTCTTC | TRBD1 | TRBJ2-1 | NA | TRBV2
CASSYSLRGQYF | TGTGCCAGCAGTTACTCCCTCCGGGGGCAGTACTTC | NA | TRBJ2-7 | NA | TRBV6-6
CASSLDGGRGYTF | TGCGCCAGCAGCTTGGACGGGGGTAGAGGCTACACCTTC | NA | TRBJ1-2 | NA | TRBV5-1
CASSQVEGGGSYNEQFF | TGTGCCAGCAGCCAAGTTGAGGGTGGAGGCTCCTACAATGAGCAGTTCTTC | NA | TRBJ2-1 | NA | TRBV4-2
CASSDPGLGSYGYTF | TGTGCCAGCAGTGATCCTGGACTTGGATCCTATGGCTACACCTTC | NA | TRBJ1-2 | few | TRBV25-1
CASSPLGGTKNIQYF | TGTGCCAGCAGCCCGCTTGGGGGGACCAAAAACATTCAGTACTTC | NA | TRBJ2-4 | NA | TRBV7-8
CASSSRGSEKLFF | TGCGCCAGCAGTTCAAGGGGGAGTGAAAAACTGTTTTTT | NA | TRBJ1-4 | NA | TRBV10-2
CASSLRGFQSYEQYF | TGTGCCAGCAGTTTACGGGGATTTCAATCCTACGAGCAGTACTTC | NA | TRBJ2-7 | few | TRBV28
CASSPAGDYGYTF | TGTGCCAGCTCACCCGCAGGGGACTATGGCTACACCTTC | NA | TRBJ1-2 | NA | TRBV18
CASSLDRAGNTIYF | TGTGCCAGCAGTCTGGACAGGGCTGGAAACACCATATATTTT | TRBD1 | TRBJ1-3 | NA | TRBV6-5
CASSQPGQGDEQFF | TGTGCCAGCAGCCAACCGGGACAGGGTGATGAGCAGTTCTTC | TRBD1 | TRBJ2-1 | once | TRBV5-4